The 24 T cell receptor beta chains given below trace back to one sample, sequenced in a study of T cell responses to AZD1222 COVID-19 vaccine (dated by TCRdb to 2020 to 2023). Receptor libraries were prepared by the immunoSEQ multiplex PCR assay. Held by TCRdb, this immuneACCESS table contains in-frame sequences only and omits some clones. Under half of the omission traces to an unresolved V gene where checked; the cause of the rest is unknown. Within this sample are 140,000 or so clones, with approximately 90% of them counted one time only. Clones ranked in the top ten supply about 1.9% of the sample. Reading the label with the study, this specimen's time point is: about 28 days (+/-7) after the second vaccine dose. Sequenced material: peripheral blood, taken 28 days after the second AZD1222 dose. The receptors stem from an adult who received the AZD1222 COVID-19 vaccine.

This clone was seen only once. The chain combines TRBV19 with TRBJ1-5; TRBD1 might be the D (5 bases). There are 14 residues in the CDR3. Trimming took 4 bases from V and 6 from J, leaving 13 bases between them. Germline loops: CDR1 LNHDA, CDR2 SQIVND (reference sequence). As DNA, the CDR3 is TGTGCCAGTAGTACTCAGGGAGGAGGTCAGCCCCAGCATTTT. Residues: CASSTQGGGQPQHF. Using reference TRBV19 and TRBJ1-5 for the parts outside the CDR3, the full variable domain is DGGITQSPKYLFRKEGQNVTLSCEQNLNHDAMYWYRQDPGQGLRLIYYSQIVNDFQKGDIAEGYSVSREKKESFPLTVTSAQKNPTAFYLCASSTQGGGQPQHFGDGTRLSIL.

The gene calls are TRBV6-1 and TRBJ2-3; D is unclear. Between the trimmed V and J ends, which lost 2 bases and 2 bases, there was a span of 11 bases. The CDR3 runs 15 residues. Germline CDR1 is MNHNS and CDR2 is SASEGT. CDR3 nucleotides: TGTGCCAGCAGTGAATCGGTCCTTCTCACAGATACGCAGTATTTT. It specifies CASSESVLLTDTQYF.

The sample holds one count of this clone. The chain recombines TRBV6-5 with TRBJ2-7; D remains ambiguous. This CDR3 is built from 13 residues. Germline CDR1 MNHEY, CDR2 SVGAGI. The V gene lost 6 bases and the J gene lost 2 bases, with 11 bases spanning the gap. DNA for the CDR3: TGTGCCAGCAGCTATCCGCCCACCTACGAGCAGTACTTC. Its translation: CASSYPPTYEQYF.

The chain joins TRBV7-2 to TRBJ2-2; 11 nucleotides line up with TRBD2. V shed 6 bases and J 6 bases; nucleotides not matched to a gene: 6. Germline CDR1 is SGHTA and CDR2 is FQGNSA. The CDR3 totals 15 residues. CDR3 in DNA: TGTGCCAGCAGGGGAACTAGCGGGAGTGCCGGGGAGCTGTTTTTT. It specifies CASRGTSGSAGELFF.

This sequence joins TRBV10-1 and TRBJ2-1, with no clear D. Germline values: CDR1 WNHNN, CDR2 SYGVQD (reference sequence). Between the trimmed V and J ends, which lost 0 bases and 10 bases, there was a span of 10 bases. CDR3 length: 13 residues. The CDR3 nucleotides read TGCGCCAGCAGTGAGTCGTACCAGGCAGAGCAGTTCTTC. It specifies CASSESYQAEQFF.

The sample holds a few counts of this clone. The chain has TRBV6-6 and TRBJ1-4; no firm D call. The CDR3 is 14 amino acids. Trimming pared 0 bases from V and 7 bases from J, leaving 9 bases between. Germline V gene lookup returns CDR1 MNHNY and CDR2 SVGAGI (reference sequence). Written as DNA, the CDR3 is TGTGCCAGCAGTTACTCAGGGTCATCTGAAAAACTGTTTTTT. It translates to CASSYSGSSEKLFF.

The rearrangement joins TRBV5-6 to TRBJ1-3, with D possibly being TRBD1 (5 bases). V was pared by 3 bases and J by 0 bases, with 19 bases between. The CDR3 is made up of 18 amino acids. CDR1 is SGHDT and CDR2 is YYEEEE in the germline V gene. The CDR3 sequence: CASSWIGEGRSSGNTIYF. CDR3 DNA sequence: TGTGCCAGCAGCTGGATCGGGGAGGGACGGAGCTCTGGAAACACCATATATTTT.

The V call is TRBV5-1, the J call TRBJ1-1; D uncertain. The V and J ends lost 0 bases and 1 base respectively, with 4 bases between them. CDR3 size: 13 residues. CDR1 and CDR2 from the germline V gene are SGHRS and YFSETQ. For the CDR3, the DNA is TGCGCCAGCAGCTTGGGGCGGAACACTGAAGCTTTCTTT. Amino acids: CASSLGRNTEAFF.

The chain joins TRBV7-2 to TRBJ1-5; D gene unclear. The CDR3 consists of 13 residues. Trimming removed 5 bases from V and 7 bases from J, with 12 bases in between. Looked up from germline, CDR1 is SGHTA and CDR2 is FQGNSA. This CDR3 is CASSTQVGQPQHF. The CDR3 coding sequence is TGTGCCAGCAGCACCCAGGTGGGGCAGCCCCAGCATTTT.

This clone was seen a few times. The chain combines TRBV4-1 with TRBJ1-1; no reliable D call. V was pared by 5 bases and J by 3 bases, with 10 bases between. This CDR3 is 13 amino acids long. The V gene's germline CDR1 is MGHRA and CDR2 YSYEKL. CDR3 bases: TGCGCCAGCAGCGACGGTGGACACACTGAAGCTTTCTTT. Translating it yields CASSDGGHTEAFF.

This clone was observed once. The chain combines TRBV2 with TRBJ1-5; D not certain. Between the trimmed V and J ends, which lost 7 bases and 0 bases, there was a span of 7 bases. CDR1 SNHLY and CDR2 FYNNEI come from the germline V gene. The CDR3 totals 13 residues. CDR3 sequence (DNA): TGTGCCAGCAACAGCAATAGCAATCAGCCCCAGCATTTT. It translates to CASNSNSNQPQHF.

V gene TRBV7-9 combines with J gene TRBJ1-2; no clear D gene. The CDR3 is made up of 14 amino acids. The V and J ends lost 3 bases and 2 bases respectively, with 10 bases between them. Germline CDR1 SEHNR, CDR2 FQNEAQ (reference sequence). This CDR3 reads CASSFSGANYGYTF. The CDR3 DNA reads as TGTGCCAGCAGCTTTTCAGGAGCCAACTATGGCTACACCTTC.

The chain joins TRBV5-5 to TRBJ2-7, with D perhaps TRBD1 (6 bases). Germline assignment: CDR1 SGHKS and CDR2 YYEKEE (reference sequence). V was cut by 0 bases and J by 7 bases, with 17 bases left in between. The CDR3 sequence is 15 residues long. Here the CDR3 reads CASSLGAGVTGEQYF. In DNA, the CDR3 is TGTGCCAGCAGCTTGGGTGCAGGGGTGACGGGGGAGCAGTACTTC.

The V and J genes are TRBV10-1 and TRBJ1-3; TRBD1 might be the D (5 bases). CDR3 length equals 15 residues. The V gene lost 3 bases and the J gene lost 3 bases, with 12 bases spanning the gap. Per germline, CDR1 WNHNN and CDR2 SYGVQD (reference sequence). The CDR3 sequence: CASSEGGTVGNTIYF. The CDR3, as DNA: TGCGCCAGCAGTGAAGGAGGGACGGTTGGAAACACCATATATTTT.

The rearrangement uses TRBV6-6 and TRBJ1-5; TRBD1 is a possible D gene (5 bases). The V gene lost 6 bases and the J gene lost 6 bases, with 18 bases spanning the gap. CDR3 length: 15 amino acids. Germline V gives CDR1 MNHNY, CDR2 SVGAGI (reference sequence). The CDR3: CASSTGRGGGQPQHF. In DNA, the CDR3 is TGTGCCAGCAGCACCGGGAGGGGCGGCGGTCAGCCCCAGCATTTT.

The gene calls are TRBV6-5 and TRBJ2-7, with TRBD2 matching over 7 bases. CDR1 MNHEY and CDR2 SVGAGI come from the germline V gene. V trimming: 0 bases; J trimming: 6 bases; junction bases outside the gene matches: 8. The CDR3 consists of 15 residues. The CDR3 sequence: CASSYSTAGVREQYF. CDR3 DNA sequence: TGTGCCAGCAGTTACTCGACCGCGGGAGTACGCGAGCAGTACTTC.

This clone was detected once. The rearrangement links TRBV2 to TRBJ1-5; TRBD1 is a possible D gene (5 bases). The V gene's germline CDR1 is SNHLY and CDR2 FYNNEI. The V gene lost 4 bases and the J gene lost 4 bases, with 23 bases spanning the gap. The CDR3 is made up of 18 amino acids. CDR3 sequence reads: CASSGGSPLRRRNQPQHF. For the CDR3, the DNA is TGTGCCAGCAGTGGGGGGAGTCCTCTAAGGAGGCGAAATCAGCCCCAGCATTTT.

In its sample, this clone was seen a few times. The V gene is TRBV10-1, the J gene TRBJ2-7, with D tentatively TRBD1 or TRBD2 (5 bases each). The CDR3 consists of 18 residues. V lost 1 base and J lost 3, with 22 bases in between. In germline, CDR1 is WNHNN, CDR2 SYGVQD (reference sequence). CDR3 sequence reads: CASSEWGLGRGKVYEQYF. The CDR3 DNA follows: TGCGCCAGCAGTGAGTGGGGTTTGGGACGGGGAAAGGTCTACGAGCAGTACTTC.

The chain is built from TRBV12-3 or TRBV12-4 and TRBJ1-1; a possible D gene is TRBD1 (6 bases). The CDR3 is 13 amino acids. Deletions cut 2 bases from V and 4 bases from J, with 8 bases between. The CDR3 DNA follows: TGTGCCAGCAGTTTAAAGGGGGTCACTGAAGCTTTCTTT. Encoded protein: CASSLKGVTEAFF.

This chain joins TRBV18 and TRBJ2-7, with a weak D call TRBD1 (6 bases). Germline V gene lookup returns CDR1 KGHSH and CDR2 LQKENI. The CDR3 contains 15 residues. V shed 1 base and J shed 1 base, with 11 bases lying between them. The CDR3 region is CASSPRQALSYEQYF. In nucleotides, the CDR3 is TGTGCCAGCTCACCACGACAGGCTCTATCCTACGAGCAGTACTTC.

The CDR3 sequence: CASSPGQGGRGNEKLFF. The CDR3 coding sequence is TGTGCCAGCAGCCCAGGACAGGGAGGTCGTGGTAATGAAAAACTGTTTTTT. This sequence joins TRBV9 and TRBJ1-4; TRBD1 agrees at 8 bases. The CDR3 runs to 17 residues. CDR1 and CDR2 from the germline V gene are SGDLS and YYNGEE. V shed 4 bases, J shed 4 bases, and the junction held 12 bases outside the gene matches.

This sequence joins TRBV5-8 and TRBJ2-1, with 9 nucleotides matching TRBD2. The CDR3 extends over 14 amino acids. CDR1 is SGHTS and CDR2 is YDEGEE in the germline V gene. The trim removed 9 bases at V and 9 bases at J, leaving 13 bases unmatched. The CDR3, as DNA: TGTGCCACCCATCGGCGGGAGGGCCCAGGTGAGCAGTTCTTC. Translation gives CATHRREGPGEQFF.

This clone appeared a single time. The chain couples TRBV15 to TRBJ1-5; 7 nucleotides line up with TRBD1. V lost 11 bases to trimming and J lost 4 bases; unmatched junction nucleotides: 8. CDR3 length: 13 amino acids. Germline V gives CDR1 LNHNV, CDR2 YYDKDF (reference sequence). Here the CDR3 reads CASGQAGNQPQHF. The CDR3 DNA is TGTGCCTCCGGACAGGCCGGGAATCAGCCCCAGCATTTT.

The CDR3 nucleotides read TGCGCCAGCAGCTTGGGTGGGACTCCTCTTGGAGCTTTCTTT. Translated, it gives CASSLGGTPLGAFF. The gene calls are TRBV5-1 and TRBJ1-1, with a weak D call TRBD1 (5 bases). Germline-derived CDR1 and CDR2 are SGHRS and YFSETQ. V shed 0 bases and J shed 10 bases, with 16 bases lying between them. There are 14 residues in the CDR3.